This T cell receptor (beta chain) derives from a study of blood T cell repertoires in COVID-19. Study details: Material from acute and convalescent COVID-19 was sourced from the United States, Italy and Spain. From T cells, B-cell-depleted T cells, or PBMCs came the material, which was cDNA or gDNA.

The germline CDR1 and CDR2 sequences are SGHTA and FQGNSA. The ends were cut back, 3 bases at V and 0 bases at J, with 12 bases in the middle. CDR3 size: 16 residues. As processed by the authors: Scientists estimated how many nucleated cells there were by amplifying reference gene primers. This table comes from immunoSEQ multiplex PCR, and its TCRdb copy is limited to in-frame clones, with some not included. V, J and clone size derive from that table, while D and trimming were established from the DNA sequence. The table includes 100,000 to 150,000 clones, 85% to 90% detected once. The chain carries TRBV7-2 and TRBJ1-3; D possibly corresponds to TRBD1 (5 bases). The TCR originated in a human donor in a cohort sampled during active COVID-19. The sample comprised peripheral blood. The CDR3 loop is CASSFQQEFSGNTIYF. The CDR3 DNA sequence: TGTGCCAGCAGCTTCCAACAGGAGTTCTCTGGAAACACCATATATTTT.